This T cell receptor beta chain was sequenced in a study of T cells in Graves' hyperthyroidism and ophthalmopathy. There were TCR beta CDR3 regions amplified from RNA transcripts. Primed by the HTBI set, a first-round RT-PCR was run on the TCR CDR3. TCRdb called the multiplex PCR reads again in MiXCR, with one record for every CDR3 protein. The table has about half a million distinct CDR3 sequences, around 21% seen once. This clonotype was counted ten times or more. The source is a man between 18 and 35 years old with Graves' hyperthyroidism. What was sequenced was blood.

CDR3 loop: CASSPNSFPGGGYTF. CDR3 sequence (DNA): TGTGCCAGCAGCCCCAATTCCTTCCCAGGTGGGGGCTACACCTTC. The chain employs TRBV7-6 and TRBJ1-2; no firm D call. The CDR3 is made up of 15 amino acids. Germline values: CDR1 SGHVS, CDR2 FNYEAQ. V lost 5 bases and J lost 8, with 21 bases in between.